These 27 T cell receptor beta chains were all obtained from the same sample, sequenced in a study of blood T cell repertoires in COVID-19. Generated by immunoSEQ multiplex PCR, the TCRdb table keeps only in-frame clones and is missing some. The table has tens of thousands of clones, about 83% seen once. Sequenced sample: peripheral blood. The origin of the receptors is a man aged 65-85 years with COVID-19, enrolled during active disease.

This sequence joins TRBV7-6 and TRBJ1-5, with a tentative D call TRBD1 (6 bases). CDR3 length equals 15 residues. Trimming took off 10 bases at V and 4 bases at J, with 20 bases between the two ends. Germline CDR1 reads SGHVS; CDR2 reads FNYEAQ. CDR3 coding DNA: TGTGCCACCTCCCAAACAGGGCGGGGGAATCAGCCCCAGCATTTT. Translation gives CATSQTGRGNQPQHF.

Of note for this clone: This specimen includes other DNA sequences encoding the same CDR3. The V call is TRBV28, the J call TRBJ1-2; D remains ambiguous. Germline lookup yields CDR1 MDHEN and CDR2 SYDVKM. Trimming left V 1 base short and J 4 bases short, with 4 bases between. The CDR3 has 12 residues. The CDR3 is CASSLSGYGYTF. DNA for the CDR3: TGTGCCAGCAGTTTATCAGGCTATGGCTACACCTTC.

The chain couples TRBV7-2 to TRBJ2-7; 10 bases agree with TRBD2. Germline CDR1 is SGHTA and CDR2 is FQGNSA. The CDR3 has 15 residues. V lost 3 bases and J lost 5; bases outside the gene matches: 7. CDR3 loop: CASSLVTSGKDEQYF. In nucleotides, the CDR3 is TGTGCCAGCAGCTTGGTAACTAGCGGGAAGGACGAGCAGTACTTC.

The chain has TRBV19 and TRBJ2-7; 9 bases line up with TRBD1. V was pared by 0 bases and J by 3 bases, with 3 bases of the junction left unmatched. The CDR3 has 15 amino acids. Per the germline V gene, CDR1 is LNHDA and CDR2 is SQIVND (reference sequence). CDR3: CASSIEGTGFYEQYF. CDR3 nucleotide sequence: TGTGCCAGTAGTATAGAAGGGACAGGGTTCTACGAGCAGTACTTC. Supplemented by reference TRBV19 and TRBJ2-7, the full variable domain reads DGGITQSPKYLFRKEGQNVTLSCEQNLNHDAMYWYRQDPGQGLRLIYYSQIVNDFQKGDIAEGYSVSREKKESFPLTVTSAQKNPTAFYLCASSIEGTGFYEQYFGPGTRLTVT.

The V call is TRBV19, the J call TRBJ1-4; D is unclear. V was pared by 3 bases and J by 8 bases, with 13 bases between. The germline V gene encodes CDR1 LNHDA and CDR2 SQIVND (reference sequence). This CDR3 contains 14 residues. Written as DNA, the CDR3 is TGTGCCAGTAGTATCCGGTCCCTCGGGGAAAAACTGTTTTTT. Protein: CASSIRSLGEKLFF.

The chain recombines TRBV9 with TRBJ1-2; D is uncertain. This CDR3 has 15 residues. Germline V lookup: CDR1 SGDLS, CDR2 YYNGEE. V was trimmed by 0 bases and J by 4 bases, leaving 13 bases between them. The CDR3 sequence is CASSVESNSPYGYTF. CDR3 sequence (DNA): TGTGCCAGCAGCGTAGAGAGTAACAGTCCCTATGGCTACACCTTC.

The chain carries TRBV2 and TRBJ2-7, with D possibly TRBD1 on 5 matching bases. The length of the CDR3 is 13 residues. The V end was cut by 4 bases, the J end by 5 bases, with 12 bases between. Germline lookup yields CDR1 SNHLY and CDR2 FYNNEI. In nucleotides, the CDR3 is TGTGCCAGCAGTGTCAACAGGCCCCACGAGCAGTACTTC. Translating gives CASSVNRPHEQYF. The whole variable domain, remainder taken from reference TRBV2 and TRBJ2-7, is EPEVTQTPSHQVTQMGQEVILRCVPISNHLYFYWYRQILGQKVEFLVSFYNNEISEKSEIFDDQFSVERPDGSNFTLKIRSTKLEDSAMYFCASSVNRPHEQYFGPGTRLTVT.

The rearrangement joins TRBV10-3 to TRBJ2-7; TRBD1 might be the D (5 bases). Germline-derived CDR1 and CDR2 are ENHRY and SYGVKD. This CDR3 contains 11 residues. V was shortened by 5 bases and J by 5 bases, with 7 bases between the two germline ends. The CDR3 region has the DNA TGTGCCATCAGTTCAGGGCACGAGCAGTACTTC. Translated: CAISSGHEQYF.

This clone showed up just a few times. The chain has TRBV19 and TRBJ2-7, with D perhaps TRBD2 (5 bases). Trimming took 2 bases from V and 3 from J, leaving 14 bases between them. The CDR3 runs to 15 residues. CDR1 and CDR2 (germline): LNHDA, SQIVND (reference sequence). This CDR3 reads CASSIRASPSYEQYF. CDR3 coding DNA: TGTGCCAGTAGTATACGGGCTAGCCCAAGCTACGAGCAGTACTTC.

The V call is TRBV6-5, the J call TRBJ1-2; D is undetermined. Trimming took 11 bases from V and 4 from J, leaving 14 bases between them. This CDR3 contains 12 residues. Germline V gene sequence: CDR1 MNHEY, CDR2 SVGAGI. CDR3 nucleotides: TGTGCCGCCCACGGTTTAAGCTATGGCTACACCTTC. This sequence encodes CAAHGLSYGYTF.

This clone has only a few counts. Other DNA sequences in the sample encode the same CDR3. The genes are TRBV19 and TRBJ2-1; TRBD2 matches 7 bases. Germline V CDR1 and CDR2: LNHDA, SQIVND (reference sequence). This CDR3 is 14 amino acids long. V dropped 1 base and J dropped 4; count of bases not matched to a gene: 1. CDR3 region: CASSIGLAYNEQFF. The CDR3 nucleotides read TGTGCCAGTAGTATAGGACTAGCTTACAATGAGCAGTTCTTC.

This chain connects TRBV7-2 to TRBJ1-4, with TRBD1 matching 7 bases. Germline V gives CDR1 SGHTA, CDR2 FQGNSA. The V gene end was trimmed by 4 bases and the J gene end by 6 bases; junction bases not matched to a gene: 8. This CDR3 is 15 amino acids long. The CDR3 DNA is TGTGCCAGCAGCTGGAGACAGGGTGTTGATGAAAAACTGTTTTTT. Protein: CASSWRQGVDEKLFF.

V usage is TRBV10-3 and J usage is TRBJ1-2, with a tentative D call TRBD1 (5 bases). V lost 6 bases, J lost 1 base, and 9 bases lay in between. CDR3 length: 13 amino acids. Germline V gene sequence: CDR1 ENHRY, CDR2 SYGVKD. In DNA, the CDR3 is TGTGCCATCAGGGGCGACAGTAACTATGGCTACACCTTC. It specifies CAIRGDSNYGYTF.

The V and J genes are TRBV6-5 and TRBJ1-4, with 7 bases matching TRBD1. Per the germline V gene, CDR1 is MNHEY and CDR2 is SVGAGI. CDR3 length equals 15 residues. J gave up 7 bases and V 6 bases, and 11 bases lay outside the gene matches. The CDR3 loop is CASSKKQGHGEKLFF. CDR3 DNA: TGTGCCAGCAGCAAAAAACAGGGGCATGGTGAAAAACTGTTTTTT.

The chain links TRBV27 to TRBJ1-2; a weak D match, TRBD1 (6 bases). The germline gives CDR1 MNHEY, CDR2 SMNVEV (reference sequence). The CDR3 has 11 amino acids. The CDR3: CSAGGDYGYTF. The CDR3 region has the DNA TGTTCCGCGGGGGGCGACTATGGCTACACCTTC.

The CDR3 loop reads CASSSWGRVETQYF. The CDR3 DNA sequence: TGTGCCAGCAGCTCTTGGGGGCGCGTGGAGACCCAGTACTTC. The V call is TRBV5-4, the J call TRBJ2-5; a weak D match, TRBD1 (6 bases). The CDR3 runs 14 residues. The V end was cut by 3 bases, the J end by 5 bases, with 14 bases between. CDR1 is SGHNT and CDR2 is YYREEE in the germline V gene (reference sequence).

This rearrangement joins TRBV9 to TRBJ1-5; 8 positions agree with TRBD1. The trim removed 3 bases at V and 1 base at J, leaving 3 bases unmatched. Germline CDR1 reads SGDLS; CDR2 reads YYNGEE. This CDR3 spans 15 amino acids. The CDR3 spells CASSETGASNQPQHF. The CDR3 coding sequence is TGTGCCAGCAGCGAGACAGGGGCCAGCAATCAGCCCCAGCATTTT.

J is TRBJ2-7 and V is TRBV27; perhaps TRBD2 as D (6 bases). This CDR3 is built from 17 residues. CDR1 and CDR2 from the germline V gene are MNHEY and SMNVEV (reference sequence). V gave up 5 bases and J gave up 3 bases, with 23 bases separating them. The CDR3: CASSPTRGTAELYEQYF. The CDR3 bases are TGTGCCAGCAGTCCTACACGGGGGACGGCGGAGCTCTACGAGCAGTACTTC.

The CDR3 bases are TGCGCCAGCAGCTTGGAGGGGGAAGGCACTGAAGCTTTCTTT. Translated: CASSLEGEGTEAFF. The chain couples TRBV5-1 to TRBJ1-1; D is perhaps TRBD1 (6 bases). The CDR3 is made up of 14 amino acids. The V gene's germline CDR1 is SGHRS and CDR2 YFSETQ. The V and J ends lost 0 bases and 4 bases respectively, with 10 bases between them.

This clone was seen a single time. This specimen includes other DNA sequences encoding the same CDR3. This chain uses TRBV5-1 with TRBJ2-5; 7 positions match TRBD1. This CDR3 has 13 amino acids. Germline loops: CDR1 SGHRS, CDR2 YFSETQ. The V and J ends lost 2 bases and 4 bases, in that order; junction bases with no gene match: 2. CDR3 nucleotide sequence: TGCGCCAGCAGCTTAGGGGGCTCAGAGACCCAGTACTTC. This translates into CASSLGGSETQYF.

V gene TRBV14 combines with J gene TRBJ2-7, with D unresolved. Germline V gene lookup returns CDR1 SGHDN and CDR2 FVKESK. The CDR3 length is 15 residues. V lost 2 bases to trimming and J lost 6 bases, with 17 bases between them. As DNA, the CDR3 is TGTGCCAGCAGCCAACTGGCCCCCCCTTTTGGCGAGCAGTACTTC. Encoded protein: CASSQLAPPFGEQYF.

This chain uses TRBV28 with TRBJ2-5; TRBD1 matches 11 bases. Germline trimming cut 6 bases from V and 5 bases from J; bases unmatched to any gene: 11. The CDR3 runs 16 residues. Germline CDR1 MDHEN, CDR2 SYDVKM. The CDR3 bases are TGTGCCAGCAGGGGACAGGGGGTCGTGGTCGGGGAGACCCAGTACTTC. Translated: CASRGQGVVVGETQYF.

This clone is a singleton in its sample. The chain links TRBV7-2 to TRBJ2-1; TRBD2 agrees at 8 bases. J gave up 0 bases and V 5 bases, and 6 bases lay outside the gene matches. Germline-derived CDR1 and CDR2 are SGHTA and FQGNSA. The CDR3 has 16 amino acids. The CDR3 nucleotides are TGTGCCAGCAGCGGAACGGGGGGGAGCTCCTACAATGAGCAGTTCTTC. Amino acid sequence: CASSGTGGSSYNEQFF.

The V call is TRBV2, the J call TRBJ1-1; 7 bases agree with TRBD1. The CDR3 covers 13 residues. Germline V CDR1 and CDR2: SNHLY, FYNNEI. Unmatched junction bases numbered 4, after V lost 8 bases and J lost 1 base. This CDR3 is CASVRTGNTEAFF. CDR3 coding DNA: TGTGCCAGCGTGAGGACAGGGAACACTGAAGCTTTCTTT.

This clone showed up just a few times. The chain employs TRBV19 and TRBJ1-2, with D possibly TRBD1 on 6 matching bases. Trimming removed 3 bases at V and 4 bases at J, with 15 bases between. The CDR3 has 15 residues. Germline-derived CDR1 and CDR2 are LNHDA and SQIVND (reference sequence). CDR3 loop: CASSIPTGSAYGYTF. The DNA of the CDR3 is TGTGCCAGTAGTATCCCCACAGGGAGCGCCTATGGCTACACCTTC.

V usage is TRBV5-4 and J usage is TRBJ2-6, with TRBD1 matching 12 bases. The length of the CDR3 is 18 residues. J was trimmed by 4 bases and V by 4 bases; bases with no gene match: 9. From germline, CDR1 is SGHNT and CDR2 YYREEE (reference sequence). The CDR3 bases are TGTGCCAGCAGCCTTCTGGGACAGGGGGCAGCGGGGGCCAACGTCCTGACTTTC. Protein: CASSLLGQGAAGANVLTF.

V usage is TRBV5-1 and J usage is TRBJ1-3; 9 bases agree with TRBD1. The CDR3 is 18 residues long. Germline lookup yields CDR1 SGHRS and CDR2 YFSETQ. V was clipped by 3 bases and J by 0 bases; unmatched bases: 10. The CDR3 DNA reads TGCGCCAGCAGCTCCTCCGGGACAGGGTCGAGCTCTGGAAACACCATATATTTT. Its translation is CASSSSGTGSSSGNTIYF. The variable domain in full, completed from reference TRBV5-1 and TRBJ1-3, reads KAGVTQTPRYLIKTRGQQVTLSCSPISGHRSVSWYQQTPGQGLQFLFEYFSETQRNKGNFPGRFSGRQFSNSRSEMNVSTLELGDSALYLCASSSSGTGSSSGNTIYFGEGSWLTVV.